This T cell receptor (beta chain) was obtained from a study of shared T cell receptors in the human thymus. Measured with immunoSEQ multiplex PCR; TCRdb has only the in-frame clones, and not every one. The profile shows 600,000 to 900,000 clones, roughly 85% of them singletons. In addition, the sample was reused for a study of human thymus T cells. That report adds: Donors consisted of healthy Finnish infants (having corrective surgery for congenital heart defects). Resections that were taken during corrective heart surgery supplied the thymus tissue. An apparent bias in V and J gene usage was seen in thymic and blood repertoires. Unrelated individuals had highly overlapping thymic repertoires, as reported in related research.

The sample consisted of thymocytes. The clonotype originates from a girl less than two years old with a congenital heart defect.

In DNA form, the CDR3 reads TGTGCCAGCAGCTTAATGGGTAGCCCTCCCTCCTACAATGAGCAGTTCTTC. Translation: CASSLMGSPPSYNEQFF. This sequence joins TRBV7-3 and TRBJ2-1; D is undetermined. Germline CDR1 reads SGHTA; CDR2 reads FQGTGA. The ends were cut back, 1 base at V and 0 bases at J, with 13 bases in the middle. The CDR3 consists of 17 residues.